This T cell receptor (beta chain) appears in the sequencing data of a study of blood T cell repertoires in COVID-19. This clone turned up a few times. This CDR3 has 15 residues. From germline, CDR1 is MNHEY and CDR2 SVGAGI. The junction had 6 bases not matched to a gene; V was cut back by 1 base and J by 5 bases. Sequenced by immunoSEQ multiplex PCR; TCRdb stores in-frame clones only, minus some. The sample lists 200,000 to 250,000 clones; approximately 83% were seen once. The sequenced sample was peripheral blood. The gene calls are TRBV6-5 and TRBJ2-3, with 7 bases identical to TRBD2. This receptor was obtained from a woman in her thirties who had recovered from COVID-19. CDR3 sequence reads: CASSYLGGVRDTQYF. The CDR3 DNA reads TGTGCCAGCAGTTACTTGGGGGGGGTGAGAGATACGCAGTATTTT.